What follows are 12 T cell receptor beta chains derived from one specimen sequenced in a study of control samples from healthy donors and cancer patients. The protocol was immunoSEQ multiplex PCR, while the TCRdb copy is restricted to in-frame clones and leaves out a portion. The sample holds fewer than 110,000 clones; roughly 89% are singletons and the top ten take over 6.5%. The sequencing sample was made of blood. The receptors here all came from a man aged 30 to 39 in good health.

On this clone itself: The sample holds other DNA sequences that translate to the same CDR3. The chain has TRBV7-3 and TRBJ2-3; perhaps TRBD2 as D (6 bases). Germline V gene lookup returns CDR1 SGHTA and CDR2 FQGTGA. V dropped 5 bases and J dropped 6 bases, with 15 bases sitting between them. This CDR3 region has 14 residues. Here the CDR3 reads CASSPGLYTDTQYF. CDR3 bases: TGTGCCAGCAGCCCGGGACTGTACACGGATACGCAGTATTTT.

This chain's CDR3 is CASSLGHLSGTQYF. The CDR3 DNA sequence: TGTGCCAGCAGCTTGGGGCACCTATCGGGGACCCAGTACTTC. The rearrangement links TRBV5-5 to TRBJ2-5; D is unclear. CDR1 and CDR2 (germline): SGHKS, YYEKEE (reference sequence). V gave up 0 bases and J gave up 7 bases, with 13 bases separating them. The CDR3 contains 14 residues.

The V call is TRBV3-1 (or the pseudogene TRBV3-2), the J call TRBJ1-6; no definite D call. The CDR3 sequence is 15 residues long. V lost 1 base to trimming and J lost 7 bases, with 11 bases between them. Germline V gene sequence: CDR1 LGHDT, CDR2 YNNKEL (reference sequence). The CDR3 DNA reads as TGTGCCAGCAGCCAAGGATTAGGGAGCAATTCACCCCTCCACTTT. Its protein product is CASSQGLGSNSPLHF.

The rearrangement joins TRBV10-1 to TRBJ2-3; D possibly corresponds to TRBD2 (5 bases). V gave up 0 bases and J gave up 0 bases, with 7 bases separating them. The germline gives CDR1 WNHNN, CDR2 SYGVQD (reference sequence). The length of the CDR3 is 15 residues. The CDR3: CASSESSVSTDTQYF. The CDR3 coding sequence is TGCGCCAGCAGTGAGTCTAGCGTTAGCACAGATACGCAGTATTTT.

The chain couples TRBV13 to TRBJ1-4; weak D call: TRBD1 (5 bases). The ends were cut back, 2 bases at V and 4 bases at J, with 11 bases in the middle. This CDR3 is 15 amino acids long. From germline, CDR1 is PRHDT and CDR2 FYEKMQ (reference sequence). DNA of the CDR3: TGTGCCAGCAGCTTAAGGCGACAGAATAATGAAAAACTGTTTTTT. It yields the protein CASSLRRQNNEKLFF.

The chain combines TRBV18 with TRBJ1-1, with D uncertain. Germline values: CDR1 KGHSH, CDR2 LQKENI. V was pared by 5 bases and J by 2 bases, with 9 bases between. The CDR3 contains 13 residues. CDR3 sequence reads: CASSGQKNTEAFF. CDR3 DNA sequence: TGTGCCAGCTCAGGGCAGAAAAACACTGAAGCTTTCTTT.

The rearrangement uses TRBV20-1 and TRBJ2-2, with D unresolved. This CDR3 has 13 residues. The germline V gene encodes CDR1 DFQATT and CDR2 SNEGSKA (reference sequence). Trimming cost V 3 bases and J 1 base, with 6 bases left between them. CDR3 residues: CSASPWNTGELFF. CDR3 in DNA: TGCAGTGCTAGTCCGTGGAACACCGGGGAGCTGTTTTTT.

The CDR3 reads CASSNTGVNSPLHF. The CDR3 nucleotides read TGCGCCAGCAGTAATACAGGGGTTAATTCACCCCTCCACTTT. The rearrangement joins TRBV10-2 to TRBJ1-6, with 7 bases identical to TRBD1. The germline gives CDR1 WSHSY, CDR2 SAAADI. V lost 5 bases, J lost 6 bases, and 4 bases stayed unmatched. The CDR3 sequence is 14 residues long.

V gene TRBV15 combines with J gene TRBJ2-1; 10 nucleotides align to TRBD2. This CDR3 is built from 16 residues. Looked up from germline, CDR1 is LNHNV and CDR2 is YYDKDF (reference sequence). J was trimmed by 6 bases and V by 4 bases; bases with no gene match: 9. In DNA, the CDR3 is TGTGCCACCAGCACCTATTCTAGCGGGGGATCCAATGAGCAGTTCTTC. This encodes CATSTYSSGGSNEQFF.

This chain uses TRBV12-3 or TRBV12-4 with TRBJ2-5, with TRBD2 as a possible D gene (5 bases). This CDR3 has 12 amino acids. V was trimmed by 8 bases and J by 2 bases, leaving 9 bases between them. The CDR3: CASGSGQETQYF. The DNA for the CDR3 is TGTGCCAGCGGCTCGGGACAAGAGACCCAGTACTTC.

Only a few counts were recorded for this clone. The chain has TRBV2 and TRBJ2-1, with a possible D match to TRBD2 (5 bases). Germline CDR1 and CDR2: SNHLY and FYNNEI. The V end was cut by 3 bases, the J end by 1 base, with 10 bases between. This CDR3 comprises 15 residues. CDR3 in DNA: TGTGCCAGCAGTGAGTCCCAGCGGTCCTACAATGAGCAGTTCTTC. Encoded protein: CASSESQRSYNEQFF. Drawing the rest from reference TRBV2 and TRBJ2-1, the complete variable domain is EPEVTQTPSHQVTQMGQEVILRCVPISNHLYFYWYRQILGQKVEFLVSFYNNEISEKSEIFDDQFSVERPDGSNFTLKIRSTKLEDSAMYFCASSESQRSYNEQFFGPGTRLTVL.

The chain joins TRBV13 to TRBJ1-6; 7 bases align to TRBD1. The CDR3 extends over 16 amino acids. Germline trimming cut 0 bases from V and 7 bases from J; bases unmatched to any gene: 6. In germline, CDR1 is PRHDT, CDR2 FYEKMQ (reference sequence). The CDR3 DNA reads TGTGCCAGCAGCTTAGGCCACACAGGGGCAAATTCACCCCTCCACTTT. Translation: CASSLGHTGANSPLHF.